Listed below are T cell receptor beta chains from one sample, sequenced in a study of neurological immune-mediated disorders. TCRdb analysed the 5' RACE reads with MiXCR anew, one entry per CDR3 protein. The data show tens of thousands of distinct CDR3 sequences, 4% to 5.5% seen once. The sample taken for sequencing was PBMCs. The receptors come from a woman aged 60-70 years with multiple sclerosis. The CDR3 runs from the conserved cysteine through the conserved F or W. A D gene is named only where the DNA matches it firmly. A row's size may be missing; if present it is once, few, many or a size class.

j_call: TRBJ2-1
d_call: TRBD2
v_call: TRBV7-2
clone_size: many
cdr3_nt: TGTGCCAGCGGTCTAGCGGAATACAATGAGCAGTTCTTC
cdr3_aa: CASGLAEYNEQFF

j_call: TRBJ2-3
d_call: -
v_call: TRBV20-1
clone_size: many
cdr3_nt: TGCAGTGCTAGGTGGAGGGACTCCGCCGGAGATACGCAGTATTTT
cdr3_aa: CSARWRDSAGDTQYF

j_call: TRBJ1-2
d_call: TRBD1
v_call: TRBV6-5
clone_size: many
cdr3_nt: TGTGCCAGCAGTACCGGGACAGTCTATGGCTACACCTTC
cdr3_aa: CASSTGTVYGYTF

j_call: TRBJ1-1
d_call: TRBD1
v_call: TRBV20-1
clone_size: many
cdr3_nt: TGCAGTGCCCCGGGACAGGGGAGGACTGAAGCTTTCTTT
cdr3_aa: CSAPGQGRTEAFF

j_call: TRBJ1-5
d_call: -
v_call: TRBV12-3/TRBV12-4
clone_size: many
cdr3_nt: TGTGCCAGCAGTTTCTCGCATCAGCCCCAGCATTTT
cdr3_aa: CASSFSHQPQHF

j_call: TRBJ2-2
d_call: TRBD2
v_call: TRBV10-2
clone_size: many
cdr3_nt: TGCGCCAGCTCCCGGACTAGCATGGCCGCCGGGGAGCTGTTTTTT
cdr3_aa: CASSRTSMAAGELFF

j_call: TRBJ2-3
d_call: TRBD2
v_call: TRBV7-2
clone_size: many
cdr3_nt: TGTGCCAGCAGCATATCCTCGGCGGGAGCGCCGGACACGCAGTATTTT
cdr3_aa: CASSISSAGAPDTQYF

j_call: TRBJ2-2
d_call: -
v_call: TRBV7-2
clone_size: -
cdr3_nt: TGTGCCAGCAGCTTAGGGGGGCCTAGCTGGGTCGGGGAGCTGTTTTTT
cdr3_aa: CASSLGGPSWVGELFF

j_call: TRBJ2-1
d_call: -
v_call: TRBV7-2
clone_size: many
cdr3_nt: TGTGCCAGCAGCTCACTAGTACAGGGCGCTGAGCAGTTCTTC
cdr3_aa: CASSSLVQGAEQFF

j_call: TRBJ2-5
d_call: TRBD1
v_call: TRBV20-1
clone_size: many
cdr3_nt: TGCAGTGCGAATACCTGGGACAGGGGGCGGAGTGAGACCCAGTACTTC
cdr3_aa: CSANTWDRGRSETQYF

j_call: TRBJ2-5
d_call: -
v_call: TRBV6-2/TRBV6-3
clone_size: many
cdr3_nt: TGTGCCAGCAAACAGACAGGCCAAGAGACCCAGTACTTC
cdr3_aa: CASKQTGQETQYF

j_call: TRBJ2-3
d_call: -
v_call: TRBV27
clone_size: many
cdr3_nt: TGTGCCAGCAGTTGGGGGTCAGGGGATACGCAGTATTTT
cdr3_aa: CASSWGSGDTQYF

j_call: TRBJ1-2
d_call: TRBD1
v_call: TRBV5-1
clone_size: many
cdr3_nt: TGCGCCAGCAGCTTGCCGGGACAGGGTCCTGGCTACACCTTC
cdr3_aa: CASSLPGQGPGYTF

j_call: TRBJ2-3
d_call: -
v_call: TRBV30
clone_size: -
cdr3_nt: TGTGCCTGGAGTGGATCCGTCCGCGCATCGGGGCAGTATTTT
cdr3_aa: CAWSGSVRASGQYF

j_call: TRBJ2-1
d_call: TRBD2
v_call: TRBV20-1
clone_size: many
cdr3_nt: TGCAGTGCTAGAGTAGCGGGGGGGCGTCGGGGTGAGCAGTTCTTC
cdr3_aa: CSARVAGGRRGEQFF

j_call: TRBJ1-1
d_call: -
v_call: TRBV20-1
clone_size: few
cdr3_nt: TGCAGTGCTAGAGATCTGAACACTGAAGCTTTCTTT
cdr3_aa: CSARDLNTEAFF